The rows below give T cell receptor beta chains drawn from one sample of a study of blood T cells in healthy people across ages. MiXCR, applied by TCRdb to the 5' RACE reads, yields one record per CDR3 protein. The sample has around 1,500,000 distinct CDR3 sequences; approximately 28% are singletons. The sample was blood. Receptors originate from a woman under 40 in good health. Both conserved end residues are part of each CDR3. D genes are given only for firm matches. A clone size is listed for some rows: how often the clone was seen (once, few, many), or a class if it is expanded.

CASSPLAGGPSEQFF,TGTGCCAGCAGTCCTCTAGCGGGGGGGCCTAGTGAGCAGTTCTTC,TRBD2,TRBJ2-1,few,TRBV27
CASSLGVPRVYEQYF,TGTGCCAGCAGTTTAGGGGTCCCTAGGGTATATGAGCAGTACTTC,NA,TRBJ2-7,NA,TRBV27
CASSLTGGPAFF,TGTGCCAGCAGCCTGACAGGGGGCCCCGCTTTCTTT,TRBD1,TRBJ1-1,once,TRBV12-3/TRBV12-4
CASSYQEWGTEAFF,TGTGCCAGCAGTTATCAGGAGTGGGGCACTGAAGCTTTCTTT,NA,TRBJ1-1,NA,TRBV12-3/TRBV12-4
CATSEPGGRGNTQYF,TGTGCCACCAGTGAGCCGGGGGGGCGAGGGAATACGCAGTATTTT,TRBD2,TRBJ2-3,NA,TRBV24-1
CASRPQGTANTGELFF,TGCGCCAGCCGTCCTCAAGGAACGGCAAACACCGGGGAGCTGTTTTTT,NA,TRBJ2-2,NA,TRBV5-1
CASSSRTGTNEQYF,TGTGCCAGCAGCTCCCGGACAGGGACCAACGAGCAGTACTTC,TRBD1,TRBJ2-7,few,TRBV7-9
CASSLEGRGELFF,TGCGCCAGCAGCTTGGAGGGACGCGGGGAGCTGTTTTTT,NA,TRBJ2-2,NA,TRBV5-1
CSTRTGTHANYGYTF,TGCAGTACGAGAACCGGGACACACGCTAACTATGGCTACACCTTC,NA,TRBJ1-2,few,TRBV20-1
CASSLSPRDTEAFF,TGTGCCAGCAGCCTCTCCCCGCGGGACACTGAAGCTTTCTTT,NA,TRBJ1-1,NA,TRBV11-2
CASSLSGGGSNQPQHF,TGTGCCAGCAGTTTATCCGGTGGCGGCAGCAATCAGCCCCAGCATTTT,NA,TRBJ1-5,many,TRBV28
CASSPGQGESDEQFF,TGTGCCAGCAGCCCCGGGCAGGGGGAATCCGACGAGCAGTTCTTC,TRBD1,TRBJ2-1,NA,TRBV7-3
CASSFRDKPLPEQFF,TGTGCCAGCAGCTTCCGGGACAAGCCCCTCCCTGAGCAGTTCTTC,NA,TRBJ2-1,NA,TRBV7-9
CASSQDLPGAGSSYNEQFF,TGTGCCAGCAGCCAAGACCTCCCGGGGGCGGGGAGCTCCTACAATGAGCAGTTCTTC,NA,TRBJ2-1,NA,TRBV4-2
CSVGSTDYGYTF,TGCAGCGTTGGGTCCACGGACTATGGCTACACCTTC,NA,TRBJ1-2,many,TRBV29-1
CASGWSGGSADEQYF,TGTGCTAGTGGTTGGTCAGGGGGGTCGGCCGACGAGCAGTACTTC,NA,TRBJ2-7,few,TRBV12-5
CSAMGAQVVNTEAFF,TGCAGTGCTATGGGGGCGCAGGTAGTAAACACTGAAGCTTTCTTT,NA,TRBJ1-1,few,TRBV20-1
CASSDGTSNNEQFF,TGTGCCAGCAGTGACGGGACTTCCAACAATGAGCAGTTCTTC,NA,TRBJ2-1,NA,TRBV6-5
CASSPRLAGVADTQYF,TGTGCCAGCAGCCCCCGACTAGCGGGGGTTGCCGATACGCAGTATTTT,TRBD2,TRBJ2-3,few,TRBV9
CASSSYPGLAETQYF,TGTGCCAGCAGCTCTTATCCTGGTCTAGCGGAGACCCAGTACTTC,NA,TRBJ2-5,NA,TRBV7-7
CAWSPPVMNTEAFF,TGTGCCTGGAGTCCCCCAGTGATGAACACTGAAGCTTTCTTT,NA,TRBJ1-1,NA,TRBV30
CSARGTGTGLDEQFF,TGCAGTGCTAGAGGGACCGGAACCGGTTTGGATGAGCAGTTCTTC,NA,TRBJ2-1,NA,TRBV20-1
CASSQVRGAVGNTQYF,TGTGCCAGCAGCCAAGTACGAGGGGCCGTTGGGAATACGCAGTATTTT,NA,TRBJ2-3,NA,TRBV14
CASSEAGRGDIYEQYF,TGTGCCAGCAGTGAAGCGGGCCGCGGGGACATCTACGAGCAGTACTTC,NA,TRBJ2-7,few,TRBV2
CASSPSEGHGYTF,TGTGCCAGCAGCCCGAGTGAAGGCCATGGCTACACCTTC,NA,TRBJ1-2,NA,TRBV9
CSARYASYNEQFF,TGCAGTGCTAGATATGCCTCCTACAATGAGCAGTTCTTC,NA,TRBJ2-1,few,TRBV20-1
CASSPRTSGGHGQFF,TGCGCCAGCAGCCCTCGGACTAGCGGGGGTCATGGGCAGTTCTTC,TRBD2,TRBJ2-1,NA,TRBV5-1
CSAGSAGTGRSDSPLHF,TGCAGTGCTGGGAGTGCGGGGACAGGCCGAAGTGATTCACCCCTCCACTTT,TRBD1,TRBJ1-6,NA,TRBV20-1
CVSSSDIYEQYF,TGTGTCAGCAGTTCAGACATCTACGAGCAGTACTTC,NA,TRBJ2-7,NA,TRBV28
CAVDSGTSGLISSYNEQFF,TGTGCCGTAGATTCCGGGACTAGCGGCCTAATTAGCTCCTACAATGAGCAGTTCTTC,TRBD2,TRBJ2-1,few,TRBV7-6